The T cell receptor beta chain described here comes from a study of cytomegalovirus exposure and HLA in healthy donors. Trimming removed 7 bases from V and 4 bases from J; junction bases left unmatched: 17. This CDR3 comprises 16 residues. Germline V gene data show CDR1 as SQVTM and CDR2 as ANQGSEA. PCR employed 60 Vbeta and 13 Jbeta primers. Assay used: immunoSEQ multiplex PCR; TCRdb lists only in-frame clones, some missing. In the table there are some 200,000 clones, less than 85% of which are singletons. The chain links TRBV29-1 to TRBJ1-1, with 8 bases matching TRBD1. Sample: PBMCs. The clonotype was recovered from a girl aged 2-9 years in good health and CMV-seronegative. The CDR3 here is CSGRTRGQGRGTEAFF. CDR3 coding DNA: TGCAGCGGTAGGACACGAGGACAGGGAAGAGGCACTGAAGCTTTCTTT. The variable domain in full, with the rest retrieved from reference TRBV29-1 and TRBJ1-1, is SAVISQKPSRDICQRGTSLTIQCQVDSQVTMMFWYRQQPGQSLTLIATANQGSEATYESGFVIDKFPISRPNLTFSTLTVSNMSPEDSSIYLCSGRTRGQGRGTEAFFGQGTRLTVV.